The source of this TCR beta chain is a study of T cells in Graves' hyperthyroidism and ophthalmopathy. Study-wide context: Initial diagnosis, before any treatment, was when peripheral blood was collected.

Findings and limits, study-wide: Researchers found most expanded thyroid clonotypes above 0.001 in blood as well.

This clonotype was seen at least ten times. Its specificity is not known. The investigators amplified TCR beta CDR3 regions from RNA transcripts. The study used the HTBI primer set for a first-round RT-PCR of the TCR CDR3. TCRdb used MiXCR to reprocess the multiplex PCR reads, holding one entry per CDR3 protein. This sample yields 300,000 to 450,000 distinct CDR3 sequences, of which around 20% are seen a single time; around two fifths belongs to the top ten. Per the germline V gene, CDR1 is LGHDT and CDR2 is YNNKEL (reference sequence). The ends were cut back, 3 bases at V and 5 bases at J, with 16 bases in the middle. This CDR3 has 15 amino acids. At least 3 on the Clinical Activity Score was recorded for ophthalmopathy patients, who also had NOSPECS grade at least 4 and duration under 3 months.

The material sequenced was blood. This chain links TRBV3-1 with TRBJ1-1; possible D gene TRBD1, 6 bases. The receptor was derived from a young man with Graves' ophthalmopathy. The CDR3 reads CASSHSRGWGTEAFF. CDR3 in DNA: TGTGCCAGCAGCCACTCGAGGGGGTGGGGAACTGAAGCTTTCTTT.